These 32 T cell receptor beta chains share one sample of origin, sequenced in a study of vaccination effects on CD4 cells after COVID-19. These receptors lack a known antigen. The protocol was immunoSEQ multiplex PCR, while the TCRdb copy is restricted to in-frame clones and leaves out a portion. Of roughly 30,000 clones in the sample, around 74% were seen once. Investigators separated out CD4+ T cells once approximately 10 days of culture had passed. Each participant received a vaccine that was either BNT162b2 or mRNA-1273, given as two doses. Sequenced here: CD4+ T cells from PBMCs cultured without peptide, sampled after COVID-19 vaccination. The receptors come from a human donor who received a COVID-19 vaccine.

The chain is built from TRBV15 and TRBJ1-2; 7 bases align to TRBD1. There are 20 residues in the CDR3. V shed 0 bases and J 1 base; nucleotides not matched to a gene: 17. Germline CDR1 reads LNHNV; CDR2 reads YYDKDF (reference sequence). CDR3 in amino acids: CATSRDLLRTGGLLNYGYTF. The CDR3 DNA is TGTGCCACCAGCAGAGACCTTCTAAGGACAGGAGGACTCCTTAACTATGGCTACACCTTC.

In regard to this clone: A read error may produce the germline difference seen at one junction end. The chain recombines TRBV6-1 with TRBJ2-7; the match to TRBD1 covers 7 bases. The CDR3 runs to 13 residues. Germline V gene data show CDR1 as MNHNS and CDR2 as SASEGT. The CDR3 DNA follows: TGTGCCAGCAGTGAAGCCAGACAGGGAGAACGCCTCTTC. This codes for CASSEARQGERLF.

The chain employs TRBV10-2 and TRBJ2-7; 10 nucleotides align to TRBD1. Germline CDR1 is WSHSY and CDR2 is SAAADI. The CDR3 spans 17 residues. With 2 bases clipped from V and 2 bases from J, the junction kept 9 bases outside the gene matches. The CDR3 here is CASSEGAFGTGAYEQYF. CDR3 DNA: TGCGCCAGCAGTGAGGGAGCGTTTGGGACAGGGGCCTACGAGCAGTACTTC.

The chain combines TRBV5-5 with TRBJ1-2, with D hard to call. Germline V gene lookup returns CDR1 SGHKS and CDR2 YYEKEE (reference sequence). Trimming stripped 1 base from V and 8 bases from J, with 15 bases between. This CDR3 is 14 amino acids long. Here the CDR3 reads CASSLITGSRGYTF. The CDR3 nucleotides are TGTGCCAGCAGCTTGATTACGGGCTCGCGGGGCTACACCTTC.

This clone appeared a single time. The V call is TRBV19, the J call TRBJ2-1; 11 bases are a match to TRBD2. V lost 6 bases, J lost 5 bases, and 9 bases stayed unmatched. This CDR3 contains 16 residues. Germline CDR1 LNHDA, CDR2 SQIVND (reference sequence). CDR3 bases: TGTGCCAGTAGCCTGAGGGGACTAGCGGTGAACAATGAGCAGTTCTTC. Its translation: CASSLRGLAVNNEQFF.

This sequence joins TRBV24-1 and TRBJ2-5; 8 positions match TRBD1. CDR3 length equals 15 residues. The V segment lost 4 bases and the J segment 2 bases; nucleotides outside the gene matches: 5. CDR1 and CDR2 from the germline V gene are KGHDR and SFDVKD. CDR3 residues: CATSDPDRAQETQYF. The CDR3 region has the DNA TGTGCCACCAGTGACCCGGACAGGGCTCAAGAGACCCAGTACTTC.

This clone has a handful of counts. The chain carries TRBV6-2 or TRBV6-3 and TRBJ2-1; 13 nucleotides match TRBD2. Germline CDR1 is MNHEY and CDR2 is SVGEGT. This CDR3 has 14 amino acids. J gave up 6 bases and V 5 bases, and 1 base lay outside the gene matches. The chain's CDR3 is CASSGTSGTNEQFF. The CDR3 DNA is TGTGCCAGCAGTGGGACTAGCGGGACCAATGAGCAGTTCTTC.

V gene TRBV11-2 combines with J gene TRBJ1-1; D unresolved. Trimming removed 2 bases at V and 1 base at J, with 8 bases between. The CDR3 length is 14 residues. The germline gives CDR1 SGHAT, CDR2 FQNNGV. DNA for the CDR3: TGTGCCAGCAGCTTATTAAGACAGAACACTGAAGCTTTCTTT. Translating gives CASSLLRQNTEAFF.

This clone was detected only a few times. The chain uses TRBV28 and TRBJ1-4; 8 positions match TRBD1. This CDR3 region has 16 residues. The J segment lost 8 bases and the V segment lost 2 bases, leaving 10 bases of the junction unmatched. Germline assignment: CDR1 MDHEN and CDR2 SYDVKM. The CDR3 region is CASSLQGQGQGEKLFF. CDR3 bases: TGTGCCAGCAGTTTACAAGGACAGGGTCAAGGGGAAAAACTGTTTTTT.

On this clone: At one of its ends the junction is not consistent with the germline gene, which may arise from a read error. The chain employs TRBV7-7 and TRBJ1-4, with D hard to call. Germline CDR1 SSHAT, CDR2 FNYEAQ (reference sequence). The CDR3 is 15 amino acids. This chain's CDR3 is CASSLGKGSNEKLFF. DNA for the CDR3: TGTGCTAGCAGCTTAGGCAAGGGATCGAATGAAAAACTGTTTTTT.

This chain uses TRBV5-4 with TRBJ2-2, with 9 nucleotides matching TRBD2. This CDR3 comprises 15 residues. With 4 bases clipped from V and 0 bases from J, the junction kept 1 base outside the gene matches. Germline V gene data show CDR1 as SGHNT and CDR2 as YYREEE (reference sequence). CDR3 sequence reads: CASSRGGANTGELFF. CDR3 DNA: TGTGCCAGCAGCCGCGGGGGGGCGAACACCGGGGAGCTGTTTTTT.

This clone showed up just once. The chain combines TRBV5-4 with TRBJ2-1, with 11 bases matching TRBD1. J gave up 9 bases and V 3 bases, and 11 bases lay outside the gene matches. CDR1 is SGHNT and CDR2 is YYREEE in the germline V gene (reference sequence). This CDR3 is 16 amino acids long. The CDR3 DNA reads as TGTGCCAGCAGCTCCCCCGGGACAGGGGGTAAGGGTGAGCAGTTCTTC. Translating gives CASSSPGTGGKGEQFF.

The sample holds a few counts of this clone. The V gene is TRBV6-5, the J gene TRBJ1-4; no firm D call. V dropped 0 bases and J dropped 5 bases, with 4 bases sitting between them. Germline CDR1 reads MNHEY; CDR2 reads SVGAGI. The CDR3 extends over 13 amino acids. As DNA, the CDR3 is TGTGCCAGCAGTTACTCGGGGAATGAAAAACTGTTTTTT. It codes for CASSYSGNEKLFF.

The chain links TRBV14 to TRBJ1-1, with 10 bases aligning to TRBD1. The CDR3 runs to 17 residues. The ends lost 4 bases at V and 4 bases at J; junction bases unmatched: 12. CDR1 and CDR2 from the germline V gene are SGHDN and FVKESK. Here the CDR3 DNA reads TGTGCCAGCAGCCTTACCGGGACAGGGGACGTGGGCACTGAAGCTTTCTTT. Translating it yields CASSLTGTGDVGTEAFF.

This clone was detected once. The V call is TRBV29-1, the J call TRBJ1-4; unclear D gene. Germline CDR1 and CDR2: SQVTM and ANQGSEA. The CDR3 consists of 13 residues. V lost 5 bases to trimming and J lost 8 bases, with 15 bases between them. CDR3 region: CSVSGNGGEKLFF. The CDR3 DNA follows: TGCAGCGTTTCCGGGAACGGAGGAGAAAAACTGTTTTTT.

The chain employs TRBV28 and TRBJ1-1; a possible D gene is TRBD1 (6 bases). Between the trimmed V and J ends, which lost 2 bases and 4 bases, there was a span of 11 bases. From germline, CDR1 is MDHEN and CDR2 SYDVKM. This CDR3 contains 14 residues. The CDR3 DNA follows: TGTGCCAGCAGTTTACGGGGGGGCCGCACTGAAGCTTTCTTT. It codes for CASSLRGGRTEAFF.

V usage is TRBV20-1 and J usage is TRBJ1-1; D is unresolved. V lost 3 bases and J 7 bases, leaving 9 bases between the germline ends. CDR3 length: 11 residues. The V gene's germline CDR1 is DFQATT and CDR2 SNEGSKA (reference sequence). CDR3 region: CSASPDIEAFF. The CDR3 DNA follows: TGCAGTGCTAGTCCAGACATTGAAGCTTTCTTT.

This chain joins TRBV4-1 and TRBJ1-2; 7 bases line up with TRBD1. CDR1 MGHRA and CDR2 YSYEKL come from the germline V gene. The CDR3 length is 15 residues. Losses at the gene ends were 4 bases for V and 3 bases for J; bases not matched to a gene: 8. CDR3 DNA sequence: TGCGCCAGCAGCCCGCCGGACAGGAGGGACTATGGCTACACCTTC. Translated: CASSPPDRRDYGYTF.

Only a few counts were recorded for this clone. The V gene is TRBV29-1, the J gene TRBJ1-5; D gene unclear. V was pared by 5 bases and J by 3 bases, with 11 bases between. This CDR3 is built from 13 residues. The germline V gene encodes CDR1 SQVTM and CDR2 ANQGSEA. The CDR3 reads CSVSDTINQPQHF. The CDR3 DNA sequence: TGCAGCGTTTCCGACACGATCAATCAGCCCCAGCATTTT.

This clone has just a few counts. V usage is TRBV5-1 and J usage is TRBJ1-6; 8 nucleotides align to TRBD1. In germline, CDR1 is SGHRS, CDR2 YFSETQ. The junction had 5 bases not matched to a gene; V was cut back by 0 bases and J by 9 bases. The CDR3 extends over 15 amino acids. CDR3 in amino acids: CASSLETGVSSPLHF. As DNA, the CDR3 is TGCGCCAGCAGCTTGGAGACAGGGGTTAGTTCACCCCTCCACTTT.

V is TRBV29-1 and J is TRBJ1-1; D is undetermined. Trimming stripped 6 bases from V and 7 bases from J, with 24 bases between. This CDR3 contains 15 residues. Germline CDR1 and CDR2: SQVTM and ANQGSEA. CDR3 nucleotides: TGCAGCGTCTCTCCGGCCGGGGAAGCCACCTTTGAAGCTTTCTTT. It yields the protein CSVSPAGEATFEAFF.

CDR3 nucleotide sequence: TGTGCCAGCAGTGAAGTCTCACTAGCCAAAAACATTCAGTACTTC. It encodes CASSEVSLAKNIQYF. V gene TRBV6-1 combines with J gene TRBJ2-4, with unresolved D. The CDR3 length is 15 residues. V was shortened by 1 base and J by 0 bases, with 7 bases between the two germline ends. Germline assignment: CDR1 MNHNS and CDR2 SASEGT.

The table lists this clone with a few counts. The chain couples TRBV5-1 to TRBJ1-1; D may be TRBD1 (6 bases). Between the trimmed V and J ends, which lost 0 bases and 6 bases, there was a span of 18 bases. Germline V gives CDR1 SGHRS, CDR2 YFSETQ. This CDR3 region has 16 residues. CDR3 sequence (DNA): TGCGCCAGCAGCTTGGATGGCGGGGGCGTAGCTGCTGAAGCTTTCTTT. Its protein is CASSLDGGGVAAEAFF.

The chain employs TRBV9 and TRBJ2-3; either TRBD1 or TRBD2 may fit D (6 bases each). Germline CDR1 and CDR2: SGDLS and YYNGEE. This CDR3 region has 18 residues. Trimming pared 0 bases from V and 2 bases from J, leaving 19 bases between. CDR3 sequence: CASSVAIQGRIVTDTQYF. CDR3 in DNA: TGTGCCAGCAGCGTAGCTATCCAGGGGAGGATAGTCACAGATACGCAGTATTTT.

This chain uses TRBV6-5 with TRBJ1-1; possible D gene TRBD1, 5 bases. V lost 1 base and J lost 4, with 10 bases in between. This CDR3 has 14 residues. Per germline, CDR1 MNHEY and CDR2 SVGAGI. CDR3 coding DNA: TGTGCCAGCAGTTACTTTCAGGGAGGCACTGAAGCTTTCTTT. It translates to CASSYFQGGTEAFF.

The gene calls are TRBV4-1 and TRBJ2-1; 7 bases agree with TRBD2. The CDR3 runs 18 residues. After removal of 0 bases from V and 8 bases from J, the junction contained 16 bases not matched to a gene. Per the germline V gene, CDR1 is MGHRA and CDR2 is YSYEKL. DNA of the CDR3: TGCGCCAGCAGCCAAGACGGTTCGATGTTGGGGGGGTACGATGAGCAGTTCTTC. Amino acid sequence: CASSQDGSMLGGYDEQFF.

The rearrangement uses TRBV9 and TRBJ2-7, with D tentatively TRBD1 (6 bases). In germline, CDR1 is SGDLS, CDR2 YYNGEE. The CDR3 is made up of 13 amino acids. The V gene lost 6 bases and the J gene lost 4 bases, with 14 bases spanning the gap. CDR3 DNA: TGTGCCAGCAATAGAGCACAGGGTTACGAGCAGTACTTC. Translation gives CASNRAQGYEQYF. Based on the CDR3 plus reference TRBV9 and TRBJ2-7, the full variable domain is DSGVTQTPKHLITATGQRVTLRCSPRSGDLSVYWYQQSLDQGLQFLIQYYNGEERAKGNILERFSAQQFPDLHSELNLSSLELGDSALYFCASNRAQGYEQYFGPGTRLTVT.

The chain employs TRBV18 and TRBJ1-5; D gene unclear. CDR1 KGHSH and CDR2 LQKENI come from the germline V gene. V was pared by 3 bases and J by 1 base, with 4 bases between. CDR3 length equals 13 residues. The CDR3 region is CASSPDSNQPQHF. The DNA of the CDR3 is TGTGCCAGCTCACCCGACAGCAATCAGCCCCAGCATTTT.

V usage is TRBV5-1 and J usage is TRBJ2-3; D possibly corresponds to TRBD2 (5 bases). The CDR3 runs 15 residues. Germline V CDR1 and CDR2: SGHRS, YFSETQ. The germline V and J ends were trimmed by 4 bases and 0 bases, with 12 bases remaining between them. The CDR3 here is CASSPTRKSTDTQYF. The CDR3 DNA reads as TGCGCCAGCAGCCCTACTAGAAAGAGCACAGATACGCAGTATTTT. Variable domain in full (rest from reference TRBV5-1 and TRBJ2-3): KAGVTQTPRYLIKTRGQQVTLSCSPISGHRSVSWYQQTPGQGLQFLFEYFSETQRNKGNFPGRFSGRQFSNSRSEMNVSTLELGDSALYLCASSPTRKSTDTQYFGPGTRLTVL.

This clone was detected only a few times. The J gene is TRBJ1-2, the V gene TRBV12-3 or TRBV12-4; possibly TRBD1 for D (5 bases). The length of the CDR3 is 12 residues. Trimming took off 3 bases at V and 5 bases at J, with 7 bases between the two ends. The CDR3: CASSFRAYGYTF. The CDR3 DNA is TGTGCCAGCAGTTTCAGGGCTTATGGCTACACCTTC.

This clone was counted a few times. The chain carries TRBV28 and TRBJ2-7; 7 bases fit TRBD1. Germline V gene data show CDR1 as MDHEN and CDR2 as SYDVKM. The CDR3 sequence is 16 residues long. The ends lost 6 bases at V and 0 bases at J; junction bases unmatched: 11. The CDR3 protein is CASSFRQGRGSYEQYF. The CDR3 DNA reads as TGTGCCAGCAGCTTTAGACAGGGAAGAGGCTCCTACGAGCAGTACTTC.

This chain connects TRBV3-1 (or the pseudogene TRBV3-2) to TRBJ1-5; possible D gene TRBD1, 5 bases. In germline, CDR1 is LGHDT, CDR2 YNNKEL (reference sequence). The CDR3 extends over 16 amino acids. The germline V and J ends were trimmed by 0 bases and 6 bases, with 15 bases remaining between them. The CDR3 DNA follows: TGTGCCAGCAGCCAAGATAGTGGGGCGGGAGGTCAGCCCCAGCATTTT. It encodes CASSQDSGAGGQPQHF.